This T cell receptor (beta chain) was retrieved from a study of T-cell memory formation after mild COVID-19. TCRdb fed the 5' RACE reads into MiXCR, producing one record per CDR3 protein. The top ten hold 9% to 15% of the sample, which has about half a million distinct CDR3 sequences, 15% to 20% seen once. This CDR3 is 15 amino acids long. CDR1 and CDR2 (germline): GTSNPN, SVGIG (reference sequence). With 2 bases removed from V and 4 bases from J, the gap between germline ends came to 17 bases. The material sequenced was PBMCs or a T cell subset sorted from them (not recorded which). V and J are TRBV30 and TRBJ2-5, with a tentative D call TRBD2 (6 bases). The TCR was taken from an adult woman who had mild COVID-19 (a few samples of this study predate the infection). Cell type and time point are not known. The CDR3 loop reads CAWSPFHNGRETQYF. The DNA of the CDR3 is TGTGCCTGGAGTCCCTTCCATAACGGGAGAGAGACCCAGTACTTC.